This TCR beta chain was identified in a study of blood T cell repertoires in COVID-19. Some clones are missing from TCRdb's copy, which holds only in-frame ones; the method was immunoSEQ multiplex PCR. The sample lists about 110,000 clones, around 90% seen once, with approximately 3.4% in the top ten. This CDR3 is built from 17 residues. Germline V gene data show CDR1 as SGHKS and CDR2 as YYEKEE (reference sequence). V was trimmed by 4 bases and J by 0 bases, leaving 14 bases between them. The chain joins TRBV5-5 to TRBJ2-6, with a weak D call TRBD1 (6 bases). The sequence derives from a woman in her forties or fifties with acute or convalescent COVID-19. The sample comprised peripheral blood. The DNA of the CDR3 is TGTGCCAGCAGCCGCCGGGACATCATCTCTGGGGCCAACGTCCTGACTTTC. Translation gives CASSRRDIISGANVLTF.